This T cell receptor beta chain was observed in a study of T cell responses to AZD1222 COVID-19 vaccine. The CDR3 consists of 18 residues. Germline lookup yields CDR1 LGHNT and CDR2 FRNRAP. V gave up 4 bases and J gave up 7 bases; unmatched junction bases: 11. Assay used: immunoSEQ multiplex PCR; TCRdb lists only in-frame clones, some missing. Among tens of thousands of clones listed, around 80% were seen once. The analysis combined second doses at about 4 or about 12 weeks. To note about this clone: The antigen is not known.

Study-wide points: The sample set comprised mostly white British donors with more females, and clonal diversity was possibly underestimated. CD4 TCRs associated with vaccination spanned spike, dominating at 160-218 and 743-854.

The starting material was peripheral blood, obtained 28 days after the second AZD1222 dose. This sequence was found in an adult who received the AZD1222 COVID-19 vaccine. The V call is TRBV12-5, the J call TRBJ2-1; 15 bases map to TRBD2. The CDR3 bases are TGTGCTAGTGGTTGGTCGGGACTAGCGGGGGGCCCTCGGAATGAGCAGTTCTTC. Amino acids: CASGWSGLAGGPRNEQFF.